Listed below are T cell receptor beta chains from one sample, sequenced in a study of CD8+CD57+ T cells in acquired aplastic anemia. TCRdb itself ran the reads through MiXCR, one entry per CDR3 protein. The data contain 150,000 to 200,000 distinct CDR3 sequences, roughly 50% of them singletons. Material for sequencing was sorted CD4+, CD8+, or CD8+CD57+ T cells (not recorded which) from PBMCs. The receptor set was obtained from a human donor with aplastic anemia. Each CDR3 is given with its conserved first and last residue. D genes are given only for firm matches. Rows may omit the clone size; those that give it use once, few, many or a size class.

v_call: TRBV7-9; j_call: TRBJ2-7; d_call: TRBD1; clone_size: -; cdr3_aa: CASSPGLGQGPEQYF; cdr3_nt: TGTGCCAGCTCACCAGGGTTAGGACAGGGTCCCGAGCAGTACTTC
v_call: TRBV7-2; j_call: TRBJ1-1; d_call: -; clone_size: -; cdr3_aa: CASSLSGGLTEAFF; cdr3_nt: TGTGCCAGCAGCCTTTCTGGAGGCCTCACTGAAGCTTTCTTT
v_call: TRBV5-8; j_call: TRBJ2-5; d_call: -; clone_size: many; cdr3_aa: CASSLFGVQETQYF; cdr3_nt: TGTGCCAGCAGCTTGTTCGGGGTCCAAGAGACCCAGTACTTC
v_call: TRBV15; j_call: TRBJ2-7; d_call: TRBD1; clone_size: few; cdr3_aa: CATSSNRGTRYEQYF; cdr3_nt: TGTGCCACCAGTTCGAACAGGGGGACCCGCTACGAGCAGTACTTC
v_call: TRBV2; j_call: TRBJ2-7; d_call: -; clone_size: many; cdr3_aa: CASTQGAGSYEQYF; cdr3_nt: TGTGCCAGCACCCAAGGAGCAGGCTCCTACGAGCAGTACTTC
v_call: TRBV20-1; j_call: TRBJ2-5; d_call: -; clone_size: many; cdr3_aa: CSIVVARRTQYF; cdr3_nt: TGCAGTATTGTAGTGGCCCGACGGACCCAGTACTTC
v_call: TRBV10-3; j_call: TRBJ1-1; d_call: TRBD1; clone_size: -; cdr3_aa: CAISDPGTGGHTEAFF; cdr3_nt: TGTGCCATCAGTGACCCCGGGACAGGGGGACATACTGAAGCTTTCTTT
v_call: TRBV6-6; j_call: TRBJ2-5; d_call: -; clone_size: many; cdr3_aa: CASSSQTGQETQYF; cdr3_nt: TGTGCCAGCAGTTCTCAGACTGGACAAGAGACCCAGTACTTC
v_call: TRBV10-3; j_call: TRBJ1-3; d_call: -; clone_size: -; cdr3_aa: CAISGGLGNTIYF; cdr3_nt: TGTGCCATCAGTGGGGGGCTTGGAAACACCATATATTTT
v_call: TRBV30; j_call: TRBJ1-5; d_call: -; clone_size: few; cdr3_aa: CAWRGAGTGNQPQHF; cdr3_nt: TGTGCCTGGAGGGGGGCAGGTACGGGTAATCAGCCCCAGCATTTT
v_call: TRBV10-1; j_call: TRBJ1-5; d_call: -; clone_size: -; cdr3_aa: CASSESFQQPQHF; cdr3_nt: TGCGCCAGCAGTGAGTCGTTTCAACAGCCCCAGCATTTT
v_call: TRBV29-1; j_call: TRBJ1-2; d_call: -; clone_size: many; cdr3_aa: CSVAGEGATYGYTF; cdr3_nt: TGCAGCGTTGCGGGGGAAGGGGCAACCTATGGCTACACCTTC
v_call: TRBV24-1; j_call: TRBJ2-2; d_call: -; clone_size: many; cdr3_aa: CATSVRTGTGELFF; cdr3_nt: TGTGCCACCAGTGTCCGGACGGGGACCGGGGAGCTGTTTTTT
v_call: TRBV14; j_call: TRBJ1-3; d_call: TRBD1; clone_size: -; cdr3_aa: CASSHRQGSGNTIYF; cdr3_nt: TGTGCCAGCAGTCACCGACAGGGCTCTGGAAACACCATATATTTT
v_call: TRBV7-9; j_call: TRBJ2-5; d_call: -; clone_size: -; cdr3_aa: CASSLRTETQYF; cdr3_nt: TGTGCCAGCAGCCTCCGAACGGAGACCCAGTACTTC